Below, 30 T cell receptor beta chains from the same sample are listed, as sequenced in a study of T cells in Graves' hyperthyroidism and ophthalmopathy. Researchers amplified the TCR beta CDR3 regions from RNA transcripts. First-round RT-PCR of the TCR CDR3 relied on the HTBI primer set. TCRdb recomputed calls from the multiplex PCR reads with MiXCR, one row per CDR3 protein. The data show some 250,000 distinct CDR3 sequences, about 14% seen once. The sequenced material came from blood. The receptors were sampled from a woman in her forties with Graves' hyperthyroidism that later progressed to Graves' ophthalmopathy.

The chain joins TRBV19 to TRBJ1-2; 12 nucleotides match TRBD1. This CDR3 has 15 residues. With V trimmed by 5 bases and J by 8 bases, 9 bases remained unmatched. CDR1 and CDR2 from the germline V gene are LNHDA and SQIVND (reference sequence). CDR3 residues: CASSRPGQGARGYTF. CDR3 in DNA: TGTGCCAGTAGTCGTCCGGGACAGGGGGCTCGGGGCTACACCTTC.

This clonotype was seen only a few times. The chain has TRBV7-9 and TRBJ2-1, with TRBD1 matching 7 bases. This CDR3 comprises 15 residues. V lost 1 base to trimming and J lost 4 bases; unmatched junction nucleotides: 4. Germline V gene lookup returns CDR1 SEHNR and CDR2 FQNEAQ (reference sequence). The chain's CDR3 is CASSLGQGFYNEQFF. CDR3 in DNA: TGTGCCAGCAGCTTAGGACAGGGATTTTACAATGAGCAGTTCTTC.

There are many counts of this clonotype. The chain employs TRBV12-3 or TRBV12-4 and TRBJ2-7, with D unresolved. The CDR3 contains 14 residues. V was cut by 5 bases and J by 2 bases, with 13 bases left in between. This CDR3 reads CASSHGAKPYEQYF. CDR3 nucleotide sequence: TGTGCCAGCAGTCACGGAGCCAAACCCTACGAGCAGTACTTC.

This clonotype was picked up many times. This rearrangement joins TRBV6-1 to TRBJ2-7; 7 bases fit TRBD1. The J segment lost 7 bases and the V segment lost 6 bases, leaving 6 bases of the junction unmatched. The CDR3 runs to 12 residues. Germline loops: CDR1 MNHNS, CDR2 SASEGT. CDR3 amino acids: CASRQGSGEQYF. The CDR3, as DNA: TGTGCCAGCAGACAGGGGTCGGGGGAGCAGTACTTC.

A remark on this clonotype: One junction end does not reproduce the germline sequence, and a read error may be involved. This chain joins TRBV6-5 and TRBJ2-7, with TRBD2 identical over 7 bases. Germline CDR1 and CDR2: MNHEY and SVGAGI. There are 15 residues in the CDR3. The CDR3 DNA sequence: TGTGCCGGCAGTTACGTTGAGGGAGGGACCTACGAGCAGTACTTC. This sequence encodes CAGSYVEGGTYEQYF.

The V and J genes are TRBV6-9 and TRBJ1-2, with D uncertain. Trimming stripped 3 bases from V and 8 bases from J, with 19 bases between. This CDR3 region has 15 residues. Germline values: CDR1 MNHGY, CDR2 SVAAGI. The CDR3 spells CASSYLVKDRAGYTF. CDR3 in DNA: TGTGCCAGCAGTTACCTTGTCAAGGATAGGGCCGGCTACACCTTC.

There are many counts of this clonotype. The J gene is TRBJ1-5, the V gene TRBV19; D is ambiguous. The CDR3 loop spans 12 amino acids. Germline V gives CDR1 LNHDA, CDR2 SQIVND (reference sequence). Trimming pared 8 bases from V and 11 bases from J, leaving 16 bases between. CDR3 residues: CASSGPNFSQHF. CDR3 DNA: TGTGCCAGTTCCGGACCGAATTTTTCCCAGCATTTT.

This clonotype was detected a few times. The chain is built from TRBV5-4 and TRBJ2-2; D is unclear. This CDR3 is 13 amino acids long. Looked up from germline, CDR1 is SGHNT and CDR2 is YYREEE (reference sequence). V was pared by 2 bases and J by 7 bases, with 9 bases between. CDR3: CASSFSKGGELFF. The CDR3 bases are TGTGCCAGCAGCTTTTCTAAGGGCGGGGAGCTGTTTTTT.

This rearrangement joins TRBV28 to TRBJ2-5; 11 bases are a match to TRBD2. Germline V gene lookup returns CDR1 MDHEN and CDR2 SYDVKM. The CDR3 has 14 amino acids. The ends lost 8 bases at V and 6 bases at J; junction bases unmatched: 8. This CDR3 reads CASLTSGTVKTQYF. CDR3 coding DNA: TGTGCCAGCCTGACTAGCGGGACCGTAAAGACCCAGTACTTC.

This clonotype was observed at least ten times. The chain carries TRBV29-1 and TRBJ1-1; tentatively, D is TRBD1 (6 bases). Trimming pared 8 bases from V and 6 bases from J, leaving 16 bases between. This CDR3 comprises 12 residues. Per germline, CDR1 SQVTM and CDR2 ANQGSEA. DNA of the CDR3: TGCAGCACCGGCGAGGGGGTCCCTGAAGCTTTCTTT. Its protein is CSTGEGVPEAFF.

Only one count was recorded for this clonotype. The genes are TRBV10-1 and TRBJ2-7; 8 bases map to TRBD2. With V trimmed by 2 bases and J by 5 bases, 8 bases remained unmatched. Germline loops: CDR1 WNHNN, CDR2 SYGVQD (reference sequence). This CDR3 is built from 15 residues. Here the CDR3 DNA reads TGCGCCAGCAGTGAGACCCGGGAGGGCCTGAACGAGCAGTACTTC. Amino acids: CASSETREGLNEQYF.

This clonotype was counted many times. CDR3 nucleotides: TGTGCCAGCAGCCATATCACGGGGACCTACGAGCAGTACTTC. Its protein is CASSHITGTYEQYF. The rearrangement uses TRBV3-1 and TRBJ2-7, with D tentatively TRBD2 (5 bases). This CDR3 has 14 residues. Deletions cut 3 bases from V and 2 bases from J, with 11 bases between. The germline V gene has CDR1 LGHDT and CDR2 YNNKEL (reference sequence).

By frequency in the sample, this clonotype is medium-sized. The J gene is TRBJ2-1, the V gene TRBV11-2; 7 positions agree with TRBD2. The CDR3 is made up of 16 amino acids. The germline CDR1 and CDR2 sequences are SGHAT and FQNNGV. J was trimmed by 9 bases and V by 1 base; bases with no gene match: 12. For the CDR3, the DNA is TGTGCCAGCAGCTTAGTTGGCGGGAGTGTTATGCGTGAGCAGTTCTTC. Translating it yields CASSLVGGSVMREQFF.

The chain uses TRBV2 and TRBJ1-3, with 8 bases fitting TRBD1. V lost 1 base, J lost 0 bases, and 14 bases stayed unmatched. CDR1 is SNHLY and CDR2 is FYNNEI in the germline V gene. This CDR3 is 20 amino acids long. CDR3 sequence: CASSEGAGGSLPFSGNTIYF. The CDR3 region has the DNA TGTGCCAGCAGTGAAGGGGCAGGGGGCAGTCTCCCTTTCTCTGGAAACACCATATATTTT.

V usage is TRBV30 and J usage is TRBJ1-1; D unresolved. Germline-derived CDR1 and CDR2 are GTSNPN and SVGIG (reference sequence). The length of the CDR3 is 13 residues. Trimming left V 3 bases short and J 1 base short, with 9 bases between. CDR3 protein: CAWSREGNTEAFF. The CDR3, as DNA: TGTGCCTGGAGCCGAGAGGGGAACACTGAAGCTTTCTTT.

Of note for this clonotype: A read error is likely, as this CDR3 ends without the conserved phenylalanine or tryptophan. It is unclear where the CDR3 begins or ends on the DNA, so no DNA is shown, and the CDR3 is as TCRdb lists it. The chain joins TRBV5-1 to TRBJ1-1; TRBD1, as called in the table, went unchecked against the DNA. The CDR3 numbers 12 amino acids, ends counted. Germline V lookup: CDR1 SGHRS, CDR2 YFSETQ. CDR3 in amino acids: CASTTGNTEACL.

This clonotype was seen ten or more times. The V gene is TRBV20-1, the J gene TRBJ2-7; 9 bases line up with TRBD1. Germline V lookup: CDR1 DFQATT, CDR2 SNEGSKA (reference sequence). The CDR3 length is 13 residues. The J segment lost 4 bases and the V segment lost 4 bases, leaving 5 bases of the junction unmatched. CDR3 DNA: TGCAGTGCTACGGGACAGGGAATGTACGAGCAGTACTTC. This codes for CSATGQGMYEQYF.

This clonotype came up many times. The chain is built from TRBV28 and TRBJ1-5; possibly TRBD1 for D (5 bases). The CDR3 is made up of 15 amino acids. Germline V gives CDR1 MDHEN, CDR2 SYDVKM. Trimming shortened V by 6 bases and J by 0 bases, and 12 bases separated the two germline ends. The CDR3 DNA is TGTGCCAGCAGGCCGACAGCATATAGCAATCAGCCCCAGCATTTT. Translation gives CASRPTAYSNQPQHF.

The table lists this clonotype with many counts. The CDR3 here is CASSSPPGSGSTDTQYF. The CDR3 nucleotides read TGTGCCAGTAGTAGCCCCCCTGGTAGCGGAAGCACAGATACGCAGTATTTT. V gene TRBV19 combines with J gene TRBJ2-3, with D maybe TRBD2 (6 bases). CDR3 length equals 17 residues. V lost 4 bases, J lost 0 bases, and 17 bases lay in between. Germline CDR1 and CDR2: LNHDA and SQIVND (reference sequence).

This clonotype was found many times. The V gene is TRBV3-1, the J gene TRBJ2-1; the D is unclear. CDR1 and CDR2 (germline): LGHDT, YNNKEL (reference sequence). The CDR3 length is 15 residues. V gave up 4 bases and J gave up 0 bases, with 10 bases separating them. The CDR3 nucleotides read TGTGCCAGCAGCCGAAGCTGGAGCTCCTACAATGAGCAGTTCTTC. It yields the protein CASSRSWSSYNEQFF.

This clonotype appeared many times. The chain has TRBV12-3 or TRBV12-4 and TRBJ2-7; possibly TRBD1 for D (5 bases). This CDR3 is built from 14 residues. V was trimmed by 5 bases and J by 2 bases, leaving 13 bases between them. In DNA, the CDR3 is TGTGCCAGCAGTCCCCAGGGCTCTACCTACGAGCAGTACTTC. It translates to CASSPQGSTYEQYF.

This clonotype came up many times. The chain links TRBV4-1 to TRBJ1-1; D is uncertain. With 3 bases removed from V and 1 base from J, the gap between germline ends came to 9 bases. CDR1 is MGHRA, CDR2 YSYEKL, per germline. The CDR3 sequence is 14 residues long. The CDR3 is CASSQIGRNTEAFF. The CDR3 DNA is TGCGCCAGCAGCCAGATCGGGCGGAACACTGAAGCTTTCTTT.

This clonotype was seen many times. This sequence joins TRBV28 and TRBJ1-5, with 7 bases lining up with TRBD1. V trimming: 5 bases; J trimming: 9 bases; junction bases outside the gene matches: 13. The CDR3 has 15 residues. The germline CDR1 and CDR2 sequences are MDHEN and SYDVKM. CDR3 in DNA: TGTGCCAGCAGTCCCCGGACAGGATTAGCATGGCCCCAGCATTTT. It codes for CASSPRTGLAWPQHF.

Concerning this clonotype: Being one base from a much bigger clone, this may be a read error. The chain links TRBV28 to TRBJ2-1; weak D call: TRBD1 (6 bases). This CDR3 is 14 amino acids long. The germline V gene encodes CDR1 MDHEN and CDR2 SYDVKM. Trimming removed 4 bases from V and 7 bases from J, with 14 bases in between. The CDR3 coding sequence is TGTGCCAGCAGTTGGGATACTACAGGGAATGAGCAGTTCTTC. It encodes CASSWDTTGNEQFF.

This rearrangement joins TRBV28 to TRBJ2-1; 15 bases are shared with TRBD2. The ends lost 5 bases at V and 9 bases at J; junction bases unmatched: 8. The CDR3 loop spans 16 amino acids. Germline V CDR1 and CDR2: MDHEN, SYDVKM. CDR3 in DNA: TGTGCCAGCAGTCAGCCCGGGACTAGCGGGAGGAGTGAGCAGTTCTTC. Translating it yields CASSQPGTSGRSEQFF.

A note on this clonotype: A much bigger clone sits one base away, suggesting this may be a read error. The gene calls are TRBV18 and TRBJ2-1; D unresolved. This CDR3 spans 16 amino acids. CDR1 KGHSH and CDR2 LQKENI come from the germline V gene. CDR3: CANSPPRSNSYNEQFF. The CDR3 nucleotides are TGTGCCAACTCACCACCGAGGTCGAACTCCTACAATGAGCAGTTCTTC.

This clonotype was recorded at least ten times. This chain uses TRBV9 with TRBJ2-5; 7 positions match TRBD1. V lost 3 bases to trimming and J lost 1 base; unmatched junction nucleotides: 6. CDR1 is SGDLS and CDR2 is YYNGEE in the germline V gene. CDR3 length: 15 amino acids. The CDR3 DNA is TGTGCCAGCAGCGCCGAGACAGGGTTCCAAGAGACCCAGTACTTC. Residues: CASSAETGFQETQYF.

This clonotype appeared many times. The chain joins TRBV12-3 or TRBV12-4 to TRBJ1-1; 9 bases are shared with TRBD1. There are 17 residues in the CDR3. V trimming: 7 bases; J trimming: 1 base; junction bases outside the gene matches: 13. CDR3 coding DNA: TGTGCCAGCACCAAAGCCGGGACAGGGTATGGGAACACTGAAGCTTTCTTT. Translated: CASTKAGTGYGNTEAFF.

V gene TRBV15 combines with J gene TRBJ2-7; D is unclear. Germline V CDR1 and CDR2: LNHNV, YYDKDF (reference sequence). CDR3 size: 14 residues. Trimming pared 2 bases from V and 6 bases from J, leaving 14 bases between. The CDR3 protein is CATSRSNRPGEQYF. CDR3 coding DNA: TGTGCCACCAGCAGAAGTAACCGCCCCGGCGAGCAGTACTTC.

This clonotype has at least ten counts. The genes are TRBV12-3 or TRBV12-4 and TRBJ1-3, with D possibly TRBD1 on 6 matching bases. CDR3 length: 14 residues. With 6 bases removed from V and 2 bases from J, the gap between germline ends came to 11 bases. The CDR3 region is CASSWDTAGNTIYF. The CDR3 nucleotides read TGTGCCAGCAGCTGGGACACGGCTGGAAACACCATATATTTT.